These 7 T cell receptor beta chains originate from one sample sequenced in a study of naive and memory T cell subsets. A UMI-containing oligonucleotide was joined by 3' ligation to the TCR cDNA template. Ligated cDNA underwent four rounds of PCR with nested alpha and beta constant region primers and SP2. TCRdb reprocessed the UMI-ligation and nested PCR reads via MiXCR and lists one record per CDR3 protein. The sample yields about 26,000 distinct CDR3 sequences, around 4.9% seen once. Specimen: blood. Receptor source: an adult in good health.

In this sample, this clonotype turned up a few times. The chain uses TRBV20-1 and TRBJ2-7; TRBD2 agrees at 11 bases. From germline, CDR1 is DFQATT and CDR2 SNEGSKA (reference sequence). V was clipped by 4 bases and J by 7 bases; unmatched bases: 21. This CDR3 spans 18 amino acids. CDR3 residues: CSATLAGGPEARVTEQYF. CDR3 DNA: TGCAGTGCTACCTTAGCGGGAGGGCCGGAGGCTAGGGTAACGGAGCAGTACTTC.

This clonotype has ten or more counts. V usage is TRBV7-6 and J usage is TRBJ1-5, with D hard to call. CDR3 length equals 13 residues. With 5 bases removed from V and 0 bases from J, the gap between germline ends came to 5 bases. Germline V CDR1 and CDR2: SGHVS, FNYEAQ. The CDR3 here is CASSQDSNQPQHF. Written as DNA, the CDR3 is TGTGCCAGCAGCCAAGATAGCAATCAGCCCCAGCATTTT.

The table lists this clonotype with many counts. V gene TRBV20-1 combines with J gene TRBJ2-7; TRBD1 is a possible D gene (5 bases). In germline, CDR1 is DFQATT, CDR2 SNEGSKA (reference sequence). CDR3 size: 14 residues. V gave up 6 bases and J gave up 1 base, with 16 bases separating them. The CDR3 region is CSALISGISYEQYF. The CDR3 bases are TGCAGTGCCCTCATTTCAGGGATTTCCTACGAGCAGTACTTC.

The sample holds many counts of this clonotype. J is TRBJ1-1 and V is TRBV12-3 or TRBV12-4; D uncertain. CDR3 length equals 13 residues. V gave up 6 bases and J gave up 3 bases, with 11 bases separating them. The DNA of the CDR3 is TGTGCCAGCAGCCTAACAGTGGACACTGAAGCTTTCTTT. Its translation is CASSLTVDTEAFF.

The table lists this clonotype with many counts. The chain has TRBV6-2 or TRBV6-3 and TRBJ2-7; possible D gene TRBD1, 6 bases. Germline V gene sequence: CDR1 MNHEY, CDR2 SVGEGT. Trimming cost V 0 bases and J 3 bases, with 27 bases left between them. The CDR3 is made up of 20 amino acids. This CDR3 reads CASSYSSFGPRDRRFYEQYF. CDR3 nucleotides: TGTGCCAGCAGTTACTCGTCTTTCGGGCCCCGCGACAGGCGATTCTACGAGCAGTACTTC.

This clonotype appeared many times. The chain has TRBV3-1 and TRBJ1-1; TRBD1 agrees at 7 bases. The CDR3 has 15 residues. Germline lookup yields CDR1 LGHDT and CDR2 YNNKEL (reference sequence). The junction had 8 bases not matched to a gene; V was cut back by 4 bases and J by 3 bases. CDR3 protein: CASSPEQGIYTEAFF. CDR3 sequence (DNA): TGTGCCAGCAGCCCGGAACAGGGGATTTACACTGAAGCTTTCTTT.

This clonotype is labeled as medium-sized. The rearrangement joins TRBV5-1 to TRBJ2-6, with TRBD2 matching 7 bases. This CDR3 has 16 amino acids. Trimming removed 5 bases from V and 0 bases from J; junction bases left unmatched: 5. Germline lookup yields CDR1 SGHRS and CDR2 YFSETQ. CDR3 sequence (DNA): TGCGCCAGCAGGGCTAGCGGACGCTCTGGGGCCAACGTCCTGACTTTC. Translating gives CASRASGRSGANVLTF.